This T cell receptor (beta chain) was found in a study of OX40 agonist ivuxolimab in advanced cancers. Study-wide background: Intravenous ivuxolimab at 0.01 to 10 mg/kg was given to patients every 2 weeks. The diagnoses of dose-escalation patients were hepatocellular carcinoma, melanoma, renal cell or head and neck cancer. Partial responses were achieved by three patients: one hepatocellular carcinoma, two cutaneous melanoma. General study findings and limits: Expanded clones belonging to CD8+ T cells outnumbered, on average, those of CD4+.

Ten or more counts support this clone. Antigen unknown. Assay: immunoSEQ multiplex PCR; the TCRdb copy retains only in-frame clones and omits some. This table holds some 95,000 clones, under 85% found once. The source is an adult with an advanced solid tumor such as melanoma, head and neck, liver or kidney cancer. The specimen comprised CD4+ or CD8+ T cells sorted from blood, sampled in a trial of the OX40 agonist ivuxolimab.

CDR3 DNA sequence: TGTGCCAGCAGCTGGGACAGGGACGAGCAGTACTTC. It codes for CASSWDRDEQYF. The chain joins TRBV7-9 to TRBJ2-7, with 9 bases matching TRBD1. Germline V gene sequence: CDR1 SEHNR, CDR2 FQNEAQ (reference sequence). J lost 5 bases, V lost 4 bases, and 0 bases had no gene match. This CDR3 is built from 12 residues. Supplemented by reference TRBV7-9 and TRBJ2-7, the full variable domain reads DTGVSQNPRHKITKRGQNVTFRCDPISEHNRLYWYRQTLGQGPEFLTYFQNEAQLEKSRLLSDRFSAERPKGSFSTLEIQRTEQGDSAMYLCASSWDRDEQYFGPGTRLTVT.